The 6 T cell receptor beta chains below were found in one sample sequenced in a study of T cell repertoires in cytomegalovirus infection. Which antigens these TCRs recognize remains unknown. Each CDR3 protein is one row after TCRdb ran MiXCR on the reads. The table lists about 110,000 distinct CDR3 sequences, around 9.1% of them singletons. The sample was PBMCs, sequenced either directly or after in vitro stimulation (not recorded which). The origin of the receptors is a human donor in good health (CMV status not recorded). Some clones in this sample may be carry-over from other donors' samples.

The chain is built from TRBV9 and TRBJ2-2, with 11 nucleotides matching TRBD1. V lost 3 bases to trimming and J lost 4 bases; unmatched junction nucleotides: 5. CDR3 length: 16 amino acids. Germline CDR1 and CDR2: SGDLS and YYNGEE. DNA for the CDR3: TGTGCCAGCAGCGACCGGACAGGGGGCCTCACCGGGGAGCTGTTTTTT. Protein product: CASSDRTGGLTGELFF.

On this clonotype itself: A much more abundant neighbour one base away suggests this may be a read error. The chain joins TRBV28 to TRBJ2-7, with a weak D call TRBD1 (6 bases). Germline V gene sequence: CDR1 MDHEN, CDR2 SYDVKM. The CDR3 has 13 amino acids. The V end was cut by 5 bases, the J end by 7 bases, with 15 bases between. The CDR3: CASSPGIGGEQYF. The CDR3 DNA reads TGTGCCAGCAGTCCCGGGATAGGGGGTGAGCAGTACTTC. The full variable domain, with the rest looked up from reference TRBV28 and TRBJ2-7, is DVKVTQSSRYLVKRTGEKVFLECVQDMDHENMFWYRQDPGLGLRLIYFSYDVKMKEKGDIPEGYSVSREKKERFSLILESASTNQTSMYLCASSPGIGGEQYFGPGTRLTVT.

The chain employs TRBV12-5 and TRBJ2-3; D unclear. CDR1 and CDR2 (germline): LGHNT, FRNRAP. Trimming stripped 9 bases from V and 6 bases from J, with 7 bases between. This CDR3 has 10 amino acids. CDR3 in amino acids: CASSADTQYF. DNA for the CDR3: TGTGCTAGCAGCGCGGATACGCAGTATTTT.

This clonotype was seen at least ten times. The junction departs from germline at one end; a sequencing error may be responsible. The rearrangement joins TRBV12-3 or TRBV12-4 to TRBJ2-2, with TRBD2 matching over 8 bases. This CDR3 has 15 residues. The CDR3 protein is CASSLAGSIAGELFF. The CDR3 DNA reads TGTGCCAGCAGCTTAGCGGGAAGTATCGCCGGGGAGCTGTTTTTT.

Written as DNA, the CDR3 is TGTGCCATCAGAGGGACAGAAAATCAGCCCCAGCATTTT. Protein product: CAIRGTENQPQHF. The chain has TRBV10-3 and TRBJ1-5, with TRBD1 matching 7 bases. CDR1 and CDR2 from the germline V gene are ENHRY and SYGVKD. The CDR3 extends over 13 amino acids. The trim removed 6 bases at V and 4 bases at J, leaving 3 bases unmatched.

The CDR3 DNA sequence: TGTGCCAGTAGTATAGTAGCGGGAGAGGTCGAGCAGTACTTC. Amino acid sequence: CASSIVAGEVEQYF. This chain connects TRBV19 to TRBJ2-7; 9 positions agree with TRBD2. With V trimmed by 1 base and J by 6 bases, 4 bases remained unmatched. This CDR3 has 14 amino acids. Per the germline V gene, CDR1 is LNHDA and CDR2 is SQIVND (reference sequence).